Listed below are T cell receptor beta chains from one sample, sequenced in a study of breast tumors, draining lymph nodes, adjacent tissues. A single record per CDR3 protein comes from TCRdb applying MiXCR to the multiplex PCR reads. The table includes more than 50,000 distinct CDR3 sequences, roughly 41% detected once. The sequenced material came from breast tumor tissue. These receptors were obtained from a female donor with breast cancer. Some clones in this sample may be carry-over from other donors' samples. CDR3s include the opening cysteine and the closing phenylalanine or tryptophan. A D gene is named only where the DNA matches it firmly. A clone size is listed for some rows: how often the clone was seen (once, few, many), or a class if it is expanded.

clone size,D gene,J gene,CDR3 length,V gene,CDR3 protein,CDR3 DNA
NA,NA,TRBJ2-2,14,TRBV11-3,CASSPKQDTGELFF,TGTGCCAGCAGCCCCAAGCAGGACACCGGGGAGCTGTTTTTT
many,NA,TRBJ1-5,13,TRBV18,CASSPDGDQPQHF,TGTGCCAGCTCACCAGATGGGGATCAGCCCCAGCATTTT
many,NA,TRBJ2-7,14,TRBV9,CASSVAAQTYEQYF,TGTGCCAGCAGCGTAGCGGCGCAGACCTACGAGCAGTACTTC
many,NA,TRBJ1-3,16,TRBV5-6,CASSLLTASSGNTIYF,TGTGCCAGCAGCTTGTTAACAGCTTCCTCTGGAAACACCATATATTTT
NA,TRBD2,TRBJ2-1,15,TRBV27,CASTKRESSLNEQFF,TGTGCCAGCACCAAGCGGGAGAGCTCCCTCAATGAGCAGTTCTTC
NA,TRBD1,TRBJ1-2,14,TRBV19,CASSEGQGGYGYTF,TGTGCCAGTAGCGAAGGACAGGGGGGCTATGGCTACACCTTC
many,NA,TRBJ2-1,15,TRBV5-4,CASSFGALVSNEQFF,TGTGCCAGCAGCTTCGGGGCCCTGGTATCCAATGAGCAGTTCTTC
many,NA,TRBJ2-1,13,TRBV11-3,CASSALFRGEQFF,TGTGCCAGCAGCGCGTTATTCCGGGGTGAGCAGTTCTTC
many,NA,TRBJ2-2,17,TRBV7-2,CASSLARSQKNTGELFF,TGTGCCAGCAGCTTAGCGCGGTCCCAGAAAAACACCGGGGAGCTGTTTTTT
NA,NA,TRBJ2-3,16,TRBV5-1,CASSLGPGGVPDTQYF,TGCGCCAGCAGCTTGGGACCAGGCGGAGTCCCAGATACGCAGTATTTT
many,NA,TRBJ2-7,14,TRBV11-2,CASSLLTGTYEQYF,TGTGCCAGCAGCTTACTTACCGGGACCTACGAGCAGTACTTC
medium-sized,NA,TRBJ2-1,13,TRBV9,CASSVGSYNEQFF,TGTGCCAGCAGCGTAGGAAGTTACAATGAGCAGTTCTTC
NA,TRBD1,TRBJ1-6,11,TRBV29-1,CSADRGSPLHF,TGCAGCGCCGACAGGGGCTCACCCCTCCACTTT
NA,TRBD1,TRBJ1-5,19,TRBV6-1,CASRERHRDRGLSNQPQHF,TGTGCCAGCAGAGAAAGACACCGGGACAGGGGGCTGAGCAATCAGCCCCAGCATTTT
many,NA,TRBJ1-2,14,TRBV10-2,CASSRDPANYGYTF,TGCGCCAGCAGCCGGGACCCTGCTAACTATGGCTACACCTTC
NA,NA,TRBJ1-5,15,TRBV27,CASSSRSSGRTYEHF,TGTGCCAGCAGTTCGCGATCTAGCGGGAGGACCTACGAGCATTTT
NA,NA,TRBJ2-1,13,TRBV11-2,CASSLIRDPEQFF,TGTGCCAGCAGCCTTATCAGGGATCCTGAGCAGTTCTTC
NA,NA,TRBJ1-4,18,TRBV10-3,CAIGSPTTMSSYGAALFF,TGTGCCATCGGATCTCCCACTACAATGAGCAGTTACGGCGCGGCGCTGTTTTTT
many,NA,TRBJ2-7,12,TRBV19,CASSIAGSEQYF,TGTGCCAGTAGTATAGCAGGGAGTGAGCAGTACTTC
many,TRBD1,TRBJ2-5,13,TRBV7-9,CASSPDRVETQYF,TGTGCCAGCAGCCCGGACAGGGTTGAGACCCAGTACTTC
NA,TRBD1,TRBJ1-2,15,TRBV7-9,CASSRTGFEPHGYPF,TGTGCCAGCAGCAGGACAGGGTTTGAGCCACATGGCTACCCCTTC
NA,TRBD1,TRBJ1-6,15,TRBV4-1,CASSQDRATEGPLHF,TGCGCCAGCAGCCAGGACAGGGCCACCGAAGGTCCCCTCCACTTT
many,TRBD2,TRBJ2-4,19,TRBV7-4,CASSPPGTSGRNTKNIQYF,TGTGCCAGCAGCCCTCCCGGGACTAGCGGGAGGAATACCAAAAACATTCAGTACTTC
many,TRBD2,TRBJ2-3,19,TRBV24-1,CATSDRRTSGSISTDTQYF,TGTGCCACCAGTGACCGAAGGACTAGCGGGAGCATCAGCACAGATACGCAGTATTTT
many,NA,TRBJ1-3,15,TRBV3-1,CASSQDAFGGNTIYF,TGTGCCAGCAGCCAAGACGCCTTCGGGGGAAACACCATATATTTT
many,NA,TRBJ2-3,14,TRBV29-1,CSVEVKGFGDTQYF,TGCAGCGTTGAAGTGAAGGGGTTTGGGGATACGCAGTATTTT
NA,TRBD2,TRBJ2-3,14,TRBV27,CTSRREVFTDTQYF,TGTACCAGCAGACGGGAGGTTTTTACAGATACGCAGTATTTT
many,NA,TRBJ2-5,14,TRBV7-9,CASSLLRDQETQYF,TGTGCCAGCAGCTTATTGCGGGACCAAGAGACCCAGTACTTC
many,NA,TRBJ1-6,13,TRBV6-1,CASSEGANSPLHF,TGTGCCAGCAGTGAAGGGGCCAATTCACCCCTCCACTTT
many,NA,TRBJ2-3,14,TRBV5-8,CASSLGLPGDTQYF,TGTGCCAGCAGCTTGGGACTGCCGGGAGATACGCAGTATTTT
NA,NA,TRBJ2-1,11,TRBV2,CASGQDNEQFF,TGTGCCAGCGGCCAAGACAATGAGCAGTTCTTC
few,NA,TRBJ1-1,12,TRBV7-8,CASSRETVEAFF,TGTGCCAGCAGCCGGGAAACAGTGGAAGCTTTCTTT
NA,NA,TRBJ1-4,15,TRBV27,CASSMRGGSNEKLFF,TGTGCCAGCAGCATGAGGGGGGGATCTAATGAAAAACTGTTTTTT
many,NA,TRBJ2-7,13,TRBV11-2,CASSSSGSYEQYF,TGTGCCAGCAGCTCGTCGGGGTCCTACGAGCAGTACTTC
NA,NA,TRBJ1-5,15,TRBV5-1,CASSSSGGYNQPQHF,TGCGCCAGCAGCTCTAGCGGGGGGTACAATCAGCCCCAGCATTTT
many,NA,TRBJ1-3,13,TRBV10-1,CASSSQVGNTIYF,TGCGCCAGCAGCTCCCAAGTGGGAAACACCATATATTTT
many,NA,TRBJ2-7,14,TRBV6-2/TRBV6-3,CASSRGATPYEQYF,TGTGCCAGCAGTCGGGGGGCGACCCCCTACGAGCAGTACTTC
NA,TRBD2,TRBJ2-5,13,TRBV28,CASSGRGGQTQYF,TGTGCCAGCAGCGGAAGGGGAGGGCAGACCCAGTACTTC
many,TRBD2,TRBJ2-3,18,TRBV4-3,CASSQSGGDSSVGDTQYF,TGCGCCAGCAGCCAGAGCGGGGGGGATAGTAGTGTCGGGGATACGCAGTATTTT
NA,NA,TRBJ1-1,15,TRBV6-5,CASSVHRPENTEAFF,TGTGCCAGCAGCGTACACCGACCGGAGAACACTGAAGCTTTCTTT
NA,TRBD1,TRBJ1-1,13,TRBV6-1,CATKTGANTKAFF,TGTGCCACCAAGACAGGGGCGAACACTAAAGCTTTCTTT
NA,NA,TRBJ2-1,16,TRBV7-2,CASSTEGRRSYNEQFF,TGTGCCAGCAGCACAGAGGGCAGACGCTCCTACAATGAGCAGTTCTTC
many,TRBD2,TRBJ2-1,18,TRBV7-9,CASSTTSGRAGSYNEQFF,TGTGCCAGCAGCACGACTAGCGGGAGGGCTGGCTCCTACAATGAGCAGTTCTTC
many,NA,TRBJ2-1,13,TRBV7-3,CASSVTANNEQFF,TGTGCCAGCAGCGTGACAGCGAACAATGAGCAGTTCTTC
many,NA,TRBJ2-3,15,TRBV20-1,CSARAGTVGTDTQYF,TGCAGTGCTAGAGCCGGGACCGTCGGGACAGATACGCAGTATTTT
NA,NA,TRBJ2-5,16,TRBV15,CATSRQTGTGGETQYF,TGTGCCACCAGCAGACAGACAGGGACCGGGGGAGAGACCCAGTACTTC
few,NA,TRBJ2-6,18,TRBV6-2/TRBV6-3,CASSPPGRSPSGANVLTF,TGTGCCAGCAGTCCCCCGGGGCGGAGCCCCTCTGGGGCCAACGTCCTGACTTTC
NA,NA,TRBJ1-2,17,TRBV29-1,CSVERGQATGGDYGYTF,TGCAGCGTTGAAAGGGGCCAAGCCACCGGGGGAGACTATGGCTACACCTTC
NA,NA,TRBJ2-7,13,TRBV20-1,CSAQPGHDYEQYF,TGCAGTGCCCAACCGGGACACGACTACGAGCAGTACTTC
NA,NA,TRBJ1-6,15,TRBV10-3,CAVSWTAPYNSPLHF,TGTGCCGTCAGCTGGACAGCGCCCTATAATTCACCCCTCCACTTT